Listed here is a single TCR beta chain. Its specificity is not known. These data originate in a study of CD8+ T cells in alopecia areata. Extracted RNA was reverse transcribed, and the resulting cDNA served as sequencing template. TCRdb's table, derived via immunoSEQ multiplex PCR, lists solely in-frame clones and lacks some. The sample contains 190,000 or so clones, around three fifths of which appear only once. Study outcomes and limitations: Association of baseline CD8+ expansion with response is uncertain owing to one nonresponder. It was less clear whether patients shared TCRs than it was in mice, possibly because of HLA. Tofacitinib significantly decreased scalp clonality and expanded CD8+ clones among top 100.

The sample's treatment: oral pan-JAK inhibitor, 5-10 mg twice daily. Peripheral blood samples and lesional scalp punch biopsies were obtained from alopecia areata patients. J was trimmed by 3 bases and V by 2 bases; bases with no gene match: 11. Germline CDR1 is MGHRA and CDR2 is YSYEKL. This CDR3 region has 17 residues. V and J are TRBV4-1 and TRBJ2-3; TRBD1 agrees at 7 bases. Sequencing was performed on CD8+ T cells sorted from blood, taken at week 24, from a patient treated with tofacitinib. This clonotype was sampled from a human donor with alopecia areata. The CDR3 bases are TGCGCCAGCAGCCAACGCTCCGGGACAGTCGCAACAGATACGCAGTATTTT. Encoded protein: CASSQRSGTVATDTQYF.